This T cell receptor beta chain was documented in a study of blood T cell repertoires in COVID-19. Data came from immunoSEQ multiplex PCR; TCRdb stores just in-frame clones and leaves some out. The repertoire consists of 210,000 or so clones, with about 80% occurring once and the leading ten covering roughly 7.6%. Patients of the Seattle cohort, enrolled during active infection, were followed longitudinally. The V and J ends lost 6 bases and 0 bases respectively, with 7 bases between them. Germline V CDR1 and CDR2: LNHDA, SQIVND (reference sequence). This CDR3 region has 13 residues. Input material: peripheral blood. The TCR was taken from a woman of 80 years or more with COVID-19, enrolled during active disease. V usage is TRBV19 and J usage is TRBJ2-3; D call uncertain. CDR3 DNA sequence: TGTGCCAGTAGCCCCGAGAGCACAGATACGCAGTATTTT. Translating it yields CASSPESTDTQYF.